This T cell receptor (beta chain) was profiled in a study of T cell responses to AZD1222 COVID-19 vaccine. The method was immunoSEQ multiplex PCR; TCRdb's version includes in-frame clones alone and lacks a portion of them. Here the sample spans about 120,000 clones, approximately 90% being singletons. Study-wide results and limits: CD4 TCRs covered the whole spike, strongest at regions 160-218 and 743-854.

Remarks on this clone: The antigen remains undetermined.

Germline V gene sequence: CDR1 SEHNR, CDR2 FQNEAQ (reference sequence). This CDR3 comprises 14 residues. The trim removed 0 bases at V and 2 bases at J, leaving 1 base unmatched. The clonotype was recovered from an adult in good health. Material: peripheral blood, obtained on day 0 of AZD1222 vaccination. V usage is TRBV7-9 and J usage is TRBJ2-7; 7 positions agree with TRBD1. Written as DNA, the CDR3 is TGTGCCAGCAGCTTAGCCGGGACAGCCTACGAGCAGTACTTC. The encoded protein is CASSLAGTAYEQYF.